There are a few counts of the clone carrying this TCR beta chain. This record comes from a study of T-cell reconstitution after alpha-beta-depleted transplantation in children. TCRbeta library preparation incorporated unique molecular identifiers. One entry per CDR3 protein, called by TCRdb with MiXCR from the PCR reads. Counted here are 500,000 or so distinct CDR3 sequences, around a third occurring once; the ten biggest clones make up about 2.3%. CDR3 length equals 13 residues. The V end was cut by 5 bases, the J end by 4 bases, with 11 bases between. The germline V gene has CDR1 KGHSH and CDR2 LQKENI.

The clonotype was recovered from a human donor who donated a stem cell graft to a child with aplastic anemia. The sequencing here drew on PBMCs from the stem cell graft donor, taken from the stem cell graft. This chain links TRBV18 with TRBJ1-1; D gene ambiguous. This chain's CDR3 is CASSELDGTEAFF. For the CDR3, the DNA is TGTGCCAGCTCAGAATTGGACGGCACTGAAGCTTTCTTT.